Sequencing of this TCR beta chain was carried out in a study of PD-1 blockade in classical Hodgkin lymphoma. General study findings and limits: Excluded were patients who started nivolumab under 1 year after ASCT, a group that had lower diversity.

In regard to this clone: The antigen remains undetermined.

Germline V CDR1 and CDR2: SGDLS, YYNGEE. Trimming removed 0 bases from V and 6 bases from J; junction bases left unmatched: 6. This CDR3 has 15 residues. TCRdb's table, derived via immunoSEQ multiplex PCR, lists solely in-frame clones and lacks some. Found here are 43,000 or so clones, about 90% of them singletons; the top ten hold about 9.8%. Each patient's relapse followed autologous stem cell transplantation, and brentuximab vedotin exposure varied. This specimen was peripheral blood mononuclear cells (PBMCs), taken at baseline. The TCR was taken from a human donor with classical Hodgkin lymphoma. V gene TRBV9 combines with J gene TRBJ2-7; 10 bases map to TRBD2. CDR3 DNA sequence: TGTGCCAGCAGCGTAGGATCTAGCGGGAGCTTCGAGCAGTACTTC. Its protein product is CASSVGSSGSFEQYF.